This entry lists 30 T cell receptor beta chains sequenced from one sample in a study of T cell responses to AZD1222 COVID-19 vaccine. Measured with immunoSEQ multiplex PCR; TCRdb has only the in-frame clones, and not every one. The sample carries some 100,000 clones, approximately 90% recorded once. This specimen consisted of peripheral blood, obtained 28 days after the second AZD1222 dose. All receptors derive from an adult who received the AZD1222 COVID-19 vaccine.

The chain combines TRBV6-5 with TRBJ1-5; 9 bases are a match to TRBD1. V was clipped by 5 bases and J by 11 bases; unmatched bases: 7. Germline V gene lookup returns CDR1 MNHEY and CDR2 SVGAGI. CDR3 length equals 13 residues. This CDR3 is CASSPDRGYTQHF. The CDR3 DNA follows: TGTGCCAGCAGTCCGGACAGGGGATATACCCAGCATTTT.

CDR3 DNA: TGTGCCAGCAGCGATCAACAGGGGGGACAGCCCCAGCATTTT. Translating gives CASSDQQGGQPQHF. The J gene is TRBJ1-5, the V gene TRBV2; 8 bases agree with TRBD1. This CDR3 contains 14 residues. V gave up 6 bases and J gave up 7 bases; unmatched junction bases: 8. Germline CDR1 SNHLY, CDR2 FYNNEI.

This chain joins TRBV2 and TRBJ2-7; TRBD1 aligns across 7 bases. Trimming removed 1 base from V and 3 bases from J; junction bases left unmatched: 3. Germline values: CDR1 SNHLY, CDR2 FYNNEI. The CDR3 is 14 amino acids. DNA of the CDR3: TGTGCCAGCAGTGAAGTAGGGGGCAACTACGAGCAGTACTTC. This codes for CASSEVGGNYEQYF.

This chain uses TRBV30 with TRBJ1-5; D ambiguous. V was clipped by 2 bases and J by 2 bases, with 10 bases between them. The CDR3 has 14 amino acids. Per the germline V gene, CDR1 is GTSNPN and CDR2 is SVGIG (reference sequence). The CDR3 spells CAWSLGVGNQPQHF. The DNA of the CDR3 is TGTGCCTGGAGTCTCGGGGTTGGCAATCAGCCCCAGCATTTT. The full variable domain, rest sourced from reference TRBV30 and TRBJ1-5, is SQTIHQWPATLVQPVGSPLSLECTVEGTSNPNLYWYRQAAGRGLQLLFYSVGIGQISSEVPQNLSASRPQDRQFILSSKKLLLSDSGFYLCAWSLGVGNQPQHFGDGTRLSIL.

V is TRBV7-2 and J is TRBJ1-5; possible D gene TRBD1, 5 bases. CDR1 is SGHTA and CDR2 is FQGNSA in the germline V gene. The length of the CDR3 is 13 residues. Trimming pared 3 bases from V and 4 bases from J, leaving 7 bases between. CDR3 residues: CASSLGPNQPQHF. CDR3 coding DNA: TGTGCCAGCAGCTTGGGGCCGAATCAGCCCCAGCATTTT.

This chain links TRBV28 with TRBJ1-2; 7 bases fit TRBD1. The CDR3 length is 14 residues. V shed 5 bases and J 5 bases; nucleotides not matched to a gene: 8. Germline lookup yields CDR1 MDHEN and CDR2 SYDVKM. The CDR3 sequence: CASSPGQLLYGYTF. The CDR3 nucleotides are TGTGCCAGCAGTCCGGGACAGCTTTTGTATGGCTACACCTTC.

This sequence joins TRBV18 and TRBJ1-1, with 9 bases matching TRBD1. Germline CDR1 KGHSH, CDR2 LQKENI. Germline trimming cut 4 bases from V and 1 base from J; bases unmatched to any gene: 10. There are 17 residues in the CDR3. CDR3 coding DNA: TGTGCCAGCTCACGAACAGGGGGCAATAATAGGAACACTGAAGCTTTCTTT. Its translation: CASSRTGGNNRNTEAFF.

The CDR3, as DNA: TGTGCCATCAGTGAGTCTCGGGGGATGAACACTGAAGCTTTCTTT. This translates into CAISESRGMNTEAFF. V and J are TRBV10-3 and TRBJ1-1; D is perhaps TRBD1 (5 bases). Germline CDR1 ENHRY, CDR2 SYGVKD. This CDR3 is built from 15 residues. V was clipped by 0 bases and J by 0 bases, with 8 bases between them.

This sequence joins TRBV19 and TRBJ1-1; tentatively, D is TRBD1 (5 bases). Trimming pared 3 bases from V and 4 bases from J, leaving 18 bases between. Germline V gene lookup returns CDR1 LNHDA and CDR2 SQIVND (reference sequence). The CDR3 is made up of 16 amino acids. As DNA, the CDR3 is TGTGCCAGTAGTATCTCGTCCCTGGGACTGCTCACTGAAGCTTTCTTT. Encoded protein: CASSISSLGLLTEAFF. Complete variable domain (other parts from reference TRBV19 and TRBJ1-1): DGGITQSPKYLFRKEGQNVTLSCEQNLNHDAMYWYRQDPGQGLRLIYYSQIVNDFQKGDIAEGYSVSREKKESFPLTVTSAQKNPTAFYLCASSISSLGLLTEAFFGQGTRLTVV.

In its sample, this clone was seen a few times. Other DNA sequences within the sample encode an identical CDR3. The CDR3 DNA sequence: TGCAGCGTTGAGGGTGGGACTAGCGGAGATTACGAGCAGTACTTC. It codes for CSVEGGTSGDYEQYF. The V and J genes are TRBV29-1 and TRBJ2-7; 11 nucleotides line up with TRBD2. Germline V lookup: CDR1 SQVTM, CDR2 ANQGSEA. CDR3 length: 15 amino acids. V lost 3 bases, J lost 4 bases, and 8 bases stayed unmatched.

This clone was detected only once. The genes are TRBV12-5 and TRBJ2-7; TRBD2 might be the D (6 bases). Trimming took off 7 bases at V and 5 bases at J, with 15 bases between the two ends. Germline V CDR1 and CDR2: LGHNT, FRNRAP. CDR3 length equals 13 residues. The DNA for the CDR3 is TGTGCTAGTGCCCTACGGGAGACCGACGAGCAGTACTTC. Protein product: CASALRETDEQYF.

This chain's CDR3 is CASSPQGNEQFF. CDR3 sequence (DNA): TGTGCCAGCAGCCCACAGGGGAATGAGCAGTTCTTC. The chain couples TRBV4-2 to TRBJ2-1; TRBD1 aligns across 7 bases. This CDR3 is 12 amino acids long. Per germline, CDR1 LGHNA and CDR2 YNFKEQ. V gave up 4 bases and J gave up 7 bases; unmatched junction bases: 1.

V gene TRBV7-9 combines with J gene TRBJ1-1; D is possibly TRBD1 (6 bases). The CDR3 consists of 14 residues. Germline values: CDR1 SEHNR, CDR2 FQNEAQ (reference sequence). The ends were cut back, 3 bases at V and 1 base at J, with 9 bases in the middle. The CDR3, as DNA: TGTGCCAGCAGCTTCCAGGGGACGAACACTGAAGCTTTCTTT. Residues: CASSFQGTNTEAFF.

This sequence joins TRBV10-3 and TRBJ1-2; D is possibly TRBD1 (5 bases). CDR3 length: 14 residues. V was pared by 0 bases and J by 8 bases, with 13 bases between. Germline loops: CDR1 ENHRY, CDR2 SYGVKD. The CDR3 is CAISESRGEVGYTF. CDR3 sequence (DNA): TGTGCCATCAGTGAGTCCAGAGGGGAGGTAGGCTACACCTTC.

This clone was counted a single time. Here the CDR3 reads CASSWDYRGETQYF. The CDR3 DNA reads as TGCGCCAGCAGCTGGGACTACCGGGGGGAGACCCAGTACTTC. The chain links TRBV5-1 to TRBJ2-5, with 7 positions matching TRBD2. From germline, CDR1 is SGHRS and CDR2 YFSETQ. The CDR3 extends over 14 amino acids. The J segment lost 5 bases and the V segment lost 3 bases, leaving 7 bases of the junction unmatched.

J is TRBJ1-4 and V is TRBV28; a possible D gene is TRBD1 (5 bases). Looked up from germline, CDR1 is MDHEN and CDR2 is SYDVKM. CDR3 length: 16 residues. With 6 bases removed from V and 0 bases from J, the gap between germline ends came to 14 bases. The CDR3 nucleotides read TGTGCCAGCAGCCCGCGGGACCGCGCAACTAATGAAAAACTGTTTTTT. It is translated as CASSPRDRATNEKLFF.

The J gene is TRBJ2-5, the V gene TRBV2, with no clear D. The CDR3 extends over 13 amino acids. Trimming removed 1 base from V and 7 bases from J, with 10 bases in between. Germline CDR1 SNHLY, CDR2 FYNNEI. CDR3 loop: CASSEDGPMTQYF. The CDR3 nucleotides read TGTGCCAGCAGTGAAGACGGGCCCATGACCCAGTACTTC.

The CDR3 protein is CASSPHQGNYGYTF. The CDR3 coding sequence is TGTGCCAGCAGTCCGCATCAGGGAAACTATGGCTACACCTTC. The chain has TRBV11-2 and TRBJ1-2; TRBD1 might be the D (5 bases). There are 14 residues in the CDR3. V lost 6 bases and J 2 bases, leaving 13 bases between the germline ends. The germline V gene has CDR1 SGHAT and CDR2 FQNNGV.

V gene TRBV9 combines with J gene TRBJ1-2; TRBD1 matches 7 bases. CDR3 size: 15 residues. Germline CDR1 SGDLS, CDR2 YYNGEE. Trimming cost V 4 bases and J 4 bases; bases outside gene matches: 10. The chain's CDR3 is CASSTTGEVSYGYTF. The CDR3 DNA reads TGTGCCAGCAGCACAACAGGGGAGGTTAGCTATGGCTACACCTTC.

The chain is built from TRBV4-2 and TRBJ1-4; the match to TRBD1 covers 10 bases. This CDR3 is built from 19 residues. With V trimmed by 0 bases and J by 2 bases, 9 bases remained unmatched. The germline CDR1 and CDR2 sequences are LGHNA and YNFKEQ. The CDR3 DNA follows: TGTGCCAGCAGCCAAGAGGACAGGGGGACTGCTTCTACTAATGAAAAACTGTTTTTT. It specifies CASSQEDRGTASTNEKLFF.

The V gene is TRBV5-4, the J gene TRBJ1-4, with TRBD1 matching over 10 bases. The length of the CDR3 is 17 residues. The V segment lost 0 bases and the J segment 5 bases; nucleotides outside the gene matches: 7. Germline V lookup: CDR1 SGHNT, CDR2 YYREEE (reference sequence). CDR3 coding DNA: TGTGCCAGCAGCTTGGACCGGGACAGGGGAGGAAATGAAAAACTGTTTTTT. This codes for CASSLDRDRGGNEKLFF.

The V gene is TRBV14, the J gene TRBJ1-4, with no clear D. Trimming took 3 bases from V and 5 from J, leaving 7 bases between them. CDR3 length: 13 amino acids. Germline values: CDR1 SGHDN, CDR2 FVKESK. CDR3 residues: CASSQHVNEKLFF. Here the CDR3 DNA reads TGTGCCAGCAGCCAGCACGTCAATGAAAAACTGTTTTTT.

The chain combines TRBV9 with TRBJ1-2; 7 bases agree with TRBD1. CDR1 is SGDLS, CDR2 YYNGEE, per germline. V trimming: 4 bases; J trimming: 4 bases; junction bases outside the gene matches: 4. The CDR3 has 13 residues. This chain's CDR3 is CASSPTGSYGYTF. The CDR3 DNA reads TGTGCCAGCAGCCCGACAGGGTCCTATGGCTACACCTTC.

This chain joins TRBV7-9 and TRBJ1-1; D perhaps matches TRBD1 (6 bases). V lost 5 bases and J 4 bases, leaving 20 bases between the germline ends. The CDR3 extends over 16 amino acids. Germline-derived CDR1 and CDR2 are SEHNR and FQNEAQ (reference sequence). CDR3 in DNA: TGTGCCAGCAGCCTATGGGGGGCCAAACATGGCACTGAAGCTTTCTTT. Protein product: CASSLWGAKHGTEAFF.

The chain joins TRBV4-3 to TRBJ2-7; D may be TRBD2 (6 bases). CDR3 length: 15 amino acids. V dropped 1 base and J dropped 2 bases, with 12 bases sitting between them. The germline gives CDR1 LGHNA, CDR2 YSLEER. The CDR3 region has the DNA TGCGCCAGCAGCCAAGGTGCCGGGGAGGCCTACGAGCAGTACTTC. It specifies CASSQGAGEAYEQYF.

The chain employs TRBV4-1 and TRBJ1-1; no clear D gene. Between the trimmed V and J ends, which lost 6 bases and 0 bases, there was a span of 14 bases. The CDR3 is 15 residues long. Per the germline V gene, CDR1 is MGHRA and CDR2 is YSYEKL. CDR3 in amino acids: CASSPSLAMNTEAFF. CDR3 DNA sequence: TGCGCCAGCAGTCCATCACTAGCTATGAACACTGAAGCTTTCTTT.

The chain couples TRBV5-6 to TRBJ1-1; TRBD1 matches at 7 bases. The CDR3 totals 15 residues. CDR1 is SGHDT, CDR2 YYEEEE, per germline. J lost 4 bases, V lost 4 bases, and 10 bases had no gene match. CDR3 protein: CASSPLGGGSTEAFF. CDR3 in DNA: TGTGCCAGCAGCCCCCTGGGAGGGGGCTCCACTGAAGCTTTCTTT.

The chain carries TRBV5-5 and TRBJ2-7; a weak D match, TRBD2 (5 bases). The germline CDR1 and CDR2 sequences are SGHKS and YYEKEE (reference sequence). The V end lost 0 bases, the J end lost 1 base, and 11 bases lay between the germline ends. The CDR3 extends over 15 amino acids. CDR3: CASSLAVSGSYEQYF. DNA for the CDR3: TGTGCCAGCAGCTTGGCGGTAAGCGGTTCCTACGAGCAGTACTTC.

This chain uses TRBV6-5 with TRBJ1-6, with D possibly matching TRBD1 (6 bases). CDR3 length: 15 amino acids. Germline CDR1 is MNHEY and CDR2 is SVGAGI. V lost 0 bases and J lost 10, with 13 bases in between. CDR3 residues: CASSYSRDNVSPLHF. CDR3 nucleotide sequence: TGTGCCAGCAGTTACTCGCGGGACAACGTATCACCCCTCCACTTT.

The chain recombines TRBV10-1 with TRBJ2-1, with 8 nucleotides matching TRBD2. Germline V gene lookup returns CDR1 WNHNN and CDR2 SYGVQD (reference sequence). The V gene end was trimmed by 10 bases and the J gene end by 2 bases; junction bases not matched to a gene: 7. CDR3 length: 14 amino acids. Written as DNA, the CDR3 is TGCGCCACCCTCGGGGGGGTCGCCTACAATGAGCAGTTCTTC. Translating it yields CATLGGVAYNEQFF.